These T cell receptor beta chains were read from a single sample in a study of T-cell reconstitution after alpha-beta-depleted transplantation in children. A single record per CDR3 protein comes from TCRdb applying MiXCR to the PCR reads. The table has 500,000 to 750,000 distinct CDR3 sequences, 25% to 30% seen once. The source was PBMCs, collected before TCRalphabeta/CD19-depleted stem cell transplant. All receptors derive from a boy less than two years old with Wiskott-Aldrich syndrome, due to receive a stem cell transplant. Both conserved end residues are part of each CDR3. Size values are once, few and many counts, or a class for expanded clones, and some rows have none.

j_gene	abundance	v_gene	CDR3aa
TRBJ1-2	few	TRBV10-3	CAIRETNYTF
TRBJ2-4	-	TRBV4-1	CASSQNSGVKNIQYF
TRBJ1-1	few	TRBV12-3/TRBV12-4	CASPGTGNTEAFF
TRBJ1-3	few	TRBV12-3/TRBV12-4	CASGDARGTSGNTIYF
TRBJ2-1	few	TRBV27	CASSRSSGLSYNEQFF
TRBJ1-5	-	TRBV12-3/TRBV12-4	CASSLAFRNQPQHF
TRBJ2-3	few	TRBV12-3/TRBV12-4	CASSFWGQGIRTDTQYF
TRBJ2-7	-	TRBV5-1	CASSKSTSGSKSYEQYF
TRBJ1-1	few	TRBV4-2	CASSQDWGGLNTEAFF
TRBJ2-7	few	TRBV10-3	CAISESRGQGDYEQYF
TRBJ1-5	-	TRBV28	CASSLGTLGNQPQHF
TRBJ2-5	few	TRBV12-3/TRBV12-4	CASRRTGPETQYF
TRBJ2-2	-	TRBV5-6	CASSLEGASGELFF
TRBJ2-3	-	TRBV24-1	CATSDRTAGSTDTQYF
TRBJ2-3	-	TRBV7-6	CASSLALIATPAGMREDTQYF
TRBJ1-2	few	TRBV5-1	CASSLNWQGKVLTF
TRBJ2-1	-	TRBV10-3	CAISPSTSSSYNEQFF
TRBJ2-1	few	TRBV3-1	CASRGTSGTYEQFF
TRBJ1-3	-	TRBV3-1	CASSLRPPDSSGNTIYF
TRBJ1-1	-	TRBV5-1	CASSLNGVNTEAFF
TRBJ2-5	-	TRBV12-3/TRBV12-4	CASSLGGGLLATQYF
TRBJ2-1	-	TRBV28	CASSRGGDEQFF
TRBJ2-7	few	TRBV20-1	CSADWTGSYEQYF
TRBJ1-1	-	TRBV5-1	CASSLTGANTEAFF
TRBJ1-5	-	TRBV5-1	CASSIDGNSNQPQHF
TRBJ1-1	-	TRBV10-3	CAISESGMPNTEAFF
TRBJ2-3	few	TRBV5-1	CASSLWDTSTDTQYF
TRBJ2-6	many	TRBV12-3/TRBV12-4	CASSFSSGANVLTF
TRBJ1-6	few	TRBV10-3	CAISESVSDRGIHF
TRBJ2-7	few	TRBV29-1	CSVQQNYGYEQYF
TRBJ2-7	-	TRBV29-1	CSVGSGMAYEQYF
TRBJ2-2	-	TRBV18	CASSPQRGSLTGELFF
TRBJ2-1	-	TRBV7-4	CASSFGTSEADEQFF
TRBJ2-3	few	TRBV5-1	CASSLGLAETTDTQYF
TRBJ2-1	few	TRBV3-1	CASSQVKGNEQFF
TRBJ1-2	-	TRBV11-2	CASSLIPKDGYTF
TRBJ2-1	-	TRBV10-3	CAISESWTRGEQFF
TRBJ1-4	few	TRBV6-2/TRBV6-3	CASSLYREDEKLFF
TRBJ1-4	-	TRBV27	CASSSTGANEKLFF
TRBJ2-5	-	TRBV7-9	CASSGDPFRETQYF
TRBJ2-1	-	TRBV11-2	CASSQVLAVNYNEQFF
TRBJ2-6	few	TRBV6-5	CASSYGGSSGANVLTF
TRBJ2-1	-	TRBV5-1	CASSLRGGSEQFF
TRBJ1-4	-	TRBV29-1	CSVRTTTNEKLFF
TRBJ2-2	-	TRBV12-3/TRBV12-4	CASSLKRSGELFF
TRBJ1-1	-	TRBV4-2	CASSQDLKDRVYTEAFF
TRBJ2-1	few	TRBV6-1	CASTGRHYSYNEQFF
TRBJ2-4	few	TRBV20-1	CSARDRVVVVAKNIQYF
TRBJ2-7	few	TRBV7-2	CASSRDRGARYEQYF
TRBJ2-1	few	TRBV9	CASSVTPQGREQFF
TRBJ2-5	few	TRBV27	CASSSTRLGETQYF
TRBJ1-5	few	TRBV15	CATSKGPPLHQPQHF
TRBJ2-7	few	TRBV4-2	CASSRGAFGTYEQYF
TRBJ2-3	-	TRBV19	CASSIEGVINTQYF
TRBJ2-3	-	TRBV12-3/TRBV12-4	CASSRSPQIAGLTDTQYF
TRBJ2-1	-	TRBV9	CASSVGSRELNEQFF
TRBJ2-1	-	TRBV21-1	CASSKKRSSGLADEQFF
TRBJ2-5	few	TRBV2	CASSAILQETQYF
TRBJ2-5	few	TRBV25-1	CASSEYWGSLEETQYF
TRBJ2-5	few	TRBV28	CASSPLLAGGVGKETQYF